This T cell receptor beta chain was sequenced for a study of shared clonotypes between healthy human individuals (TCRdb year 2020). Broadly, across the study: Three men and two women, aged 18 to 49 years, made up the cohort. To estimate repertoire size and how much clonotypes are shared between individuals, the study performed deep sequencing of blood TCR repertoires from five healthy adults. Libraries were prepared and TCR repertoires were sequenced by different laboratories using diverse techniques, in order to increase sequencing depth and limit assay-specific biases. Between about 0.9 and 10 billion PBMCs per donor were obtained by leukapheresis.

Healthy HIV-negative adults with no recently reported acute infections or vaccinations were included as donors. Only Caucasian adults living in Nashville, Tennessee, USA were represented among the donors. For unsorted samples, 100 million or so PBMCs were counted, and genomic DNA was extracted using the QIAamp DNA Blood Mini kit. After blood collection by leukapheresis, PBMCs were isolated using Ficoll-Histopaque density gradient centrifugation and then cryopreserved in the vapor phase of liquid nitrogen. A remark on this clone: This receptor's antigen is unknown. It has no much larger one-base neighbor in the sample; base qualities were not kept.

Study-level results and caveats: The genetic and exposure-history diversity represented was limited by the small number of donors. Based on pairwise subsampling, the degree of clonotype sharing among donors was expected to be affected by sequencing depth. Only blood was sampled, and tissue TCR repertoires likely differ from those in blood.

Using the deep immunoSEQ assay, multiplex PCR amplified TCR CDR3 regions from genomic DNA. Extracted genomic DNA from each cell subset was spread evenly across all wells of several immunoSEQ 96-well plates, with each plate serving as a replicate. For unsorted PBMC, about 300 ng of genomic DNA, equivalent to about 30,000 T cell genomes, went into each replicate PCR. Ten immunoSEQ deep assay plates were used to sequence the unsorted PBMC genomic DNA. The purified libraries were quantified using a Qubit 3.0 fluorometer, sized with a Bioanalyzer 2100, and then quantified again using the KAPA Library Quantification kit. Every immunoSEQ 96-well plate was sequenced on a separate single-read 150-cycle Illumina NextSeq 550 flow cell. As for the authors' bioinformatics: Because only junctional sequences without quality scores were contained in the immunoSEQ output, filtering matching that applied to full-length reads could not be performed. Sequences were annotated with PyIR, a Python wrapper for IgBLAST v1.9, and V/J genes and CDR3 were assigned using IMGT germline references. Any read was removed if the V/J assignment was weak (E-value above 1e-6), the CDR3 was missing, or the read contained stop codons, out-of-frame junctions, or ambiguous translated residues. V3J clonotypes were defined by identical inferred V gene, J gene, and CDR3 amino acid sequence. Percentage overlap between repertoires was computed as shared unique clonotypes divided by the size of the smaller repertoire. Three approaches were used to assess repertoire richness: RTK rarefaction, the Chao1 estimator, and Recon v2.1 estimates of unobserved clonotypes. Sourced from immuneACCESS, this table was stored by TCRdb with only in-frame sequences that have V and J called. A share of the clones is absent; for the studies checked, an unresolved V gene accounts for under half, and the remainder has no known explanation. The V and J calls and clone size were taken over from that table, and D and trimming were inferred from the DNA. A total of hundreds of thousands of clones appear in this sample, around 75% of them only once. Less than 15% of the sample comes from the top ten.

For CDR1 and CDR2, the germline V gene lists SGHTA and FQGNSA. From the cysteine through the phenylalanine, the CDR3 covers 15 amino acids. Only the CDR3 DNA stays, 45 bases, in frame from base 1. V has 1 base trimmed and J has 7 bases trimmed; junction bases matching no gene number 5. The TCR originated in a middle-aged woman in good health. Some clones in this sample may be carry-over from other donors' samples. The sample consisted of PBMCs. In this chain, TRBV7-2 is recombined with TRBJ2-1; 9 bases in between match TRBD1. The DNA sequence is as follows: TGTGCCAGCAGCTTAGGACAGGGGGTTTGGAATGAGCAGTTCTTC. Its amino acids are CASSLGQGVWNEQFF.